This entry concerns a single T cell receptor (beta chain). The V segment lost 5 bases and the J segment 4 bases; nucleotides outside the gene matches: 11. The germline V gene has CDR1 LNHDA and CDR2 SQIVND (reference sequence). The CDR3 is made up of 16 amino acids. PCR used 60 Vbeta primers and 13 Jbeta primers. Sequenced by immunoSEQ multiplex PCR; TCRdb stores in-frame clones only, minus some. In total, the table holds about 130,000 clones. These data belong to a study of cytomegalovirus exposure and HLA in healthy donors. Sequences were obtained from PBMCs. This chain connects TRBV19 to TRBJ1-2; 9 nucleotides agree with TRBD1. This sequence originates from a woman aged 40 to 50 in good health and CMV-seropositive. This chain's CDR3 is CASSSTGQGTSYGYTF. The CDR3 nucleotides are TGTGCCAGTAGTTCCACCGGACAGGGGACTAGCTATGGCTACACCTTC. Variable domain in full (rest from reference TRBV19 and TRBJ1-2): DGGITQSPKYLFRKEGQNVTLSCEQNLNHDAMYWYRQDPGQGLRLIYYSQIVNDFQKGDIAEGYSVSREKKESFPLTVTSAQKNPTAFYLCASSSTGQGTSYGYTFGSGTRLTVV.